Below, 15 T cell receptor beta chains from the same sample are listed, as sequenced in a study of radiotherapy plus CTLA-4 blockade in lung cancer. Only in-frame clones appear in the TCRdb table, and some are missing; sequencing was by immunoSEQ multiplex PCR. The repertoire holds about 120,000 clones, with approximately 90% as singletons. Sample: peripheral blood, taken from a patient treated with radiotherapy plus ipilimumab. These receptors were collected from a human donor with non-small cell lung cancer that progressed on radiotherapy plus ipilimumab.

The V gene is TRBV2, the J gene TRBJ1-1, with D unclear. V lost 1 base and J lost 4, with 7 bases in between. The CDR3 spans 13 residues. Germline V gene data show CDR1 as SNHLY and CDR2 as FYNNEI. The CDR3 region has the DNA TGTGCCAGCAGTGAAGTGGCGGGCACTGAAGCTTTCTTT. Its translation is CASSEVAGTEAFF.

This chain connects TRBV2 to TRBJ2-5, with D perhaps TRBD1 (6 bases). CDR3 length equals 14 residues. V was pared by 6 bases and J by 5 bases, with 16 bases between. CDR1 is SNHLY and CDR2 is FYNNEI in the germline V gene. This CDR3 is CASRSRGAGETQYF. Written as DNA, the CDR3 is TGTGCCAGCAGGTCCAGGGGCGCTGGGGAGACCCAGTACTTC.

This chain uses TRBV29-1 with TRBJ1-3; no definite D call. The CDR3 extends over 14 amino acids. Trimming left V 3 bases short and J 0 bases short, with 9 bases between. Germline V lookup: CDR1 SQVTM, CDR2 ANQGSEA. CDR3 amino acids: CSVEPANSGNTIYF. The CDR3 bases are TGCAGCGTTGAGCCTGCTAACTCTGGAAACACCATATATTTT.

This clone was observed once. The V and J genes are TRBV9 and TRBJ1-2; D remains unclear. V was trimmed by 2 bases and J by 3 bases, leaving 11 bases between them. Germline V gene lookup returns CDR1 SGDLS and CDR2 YYNGEE. CDR3 length: 14 residues. In DNA form, the CDR3 reads TGTGCCAGCAGCGTCTACACTGGGGACTATGGCTACACCTTC. Encoded protein: CASSVYTGDYGYTF.

This clone was counted a single time. The chain combines TRBV29-1 with TRBJ2-7; perhaps TRBD2 as D (5 bases). CDR3 length: 11 residues. The V end was cut by 2 bases, the J end by 4 bases, with 6 bases between. The V gene's germline CDR1 is SQVTM and CDR2 ANQGSEA. The CDR3 coding sequence is TGCAGCGTTGAACGGGGATACGAGCAGTACTTC. It is translated as CSVERGYEQYF.

This CDR3 reads CASSNTGYYTF. CDR3 in DNA: TGTGCCAGCAGCAACACCGGATACTACACCTTC. V gene TRBV25-1 combines with J gene TRBJ1-2; D gene unclear. CDR1 is MGHDK and CDR2 is SYGVNS in the germline V gene. The CDR3 totals 11 residues. V was shortened by 6 bases and J by 10 bases, with 12 bases between the two germline ends.

This clone was counted once. V gene TRBV5-4 combines with J gene TRBJ2-1, with a possible D match to TRBD2 (6 bases). Germline CDR1 and CDR2: SGHNT and YYREEE (reference sequence). CDR3 length equals 14 residues. V shed 4 bases and J shed 7 bases, with 15 bases lying between them. The CDR3 bases are TGTGCCAGCAGCCTTCCGACTAGTCCAAATGAGCAGTTCTTC. It translates to CASSLPTSPNEQFF.

The chain recombines TRBV27 with TRBJ2-5; D ambiguous. The CDR3 has 13 residues. V gave up 5 bases and J gave up 0 bases, with 7 bases separating them. Germline-derived CDR1 and CDR2 are MNHEY and SMNVEV (reference sequence). The CDR3 spells CASSRGYQETQYF. For the CDR3, the DNA is TGTGCCAGCAGTCGAGGTTACCAAGAGACCCAGTACTTC.

The chain combines TRBV5-1 with TRBJ1-5, with TRBD1 matching over 7 bases. Germline V gene lookup returns CDR1 SGHRS and CDR2 YFSETQ. V shed 2 bases, J shed 8 bases, and the junction held 10 bases outside the gene matches. The CDR3 consists of 15 residues. The CDR3 protein is CASSLRQGSYKPQHF. In DNA form, the CDR3 reads TGCGCCAGCAGCTTAAGACAGGGATCCTATAAGCCCCAGCATTTT.

V is TRBV6-1 and J is TRBJ2-3; D is possibly TRBD1 (7 bases). The CDR3 has 14 amino acids. V was clipped by 6 bases and J by 1 base, with 11 bases between them. Germline assignment: CDR1 MNHNS and CDR2 SASEGT. The CDR3 region has the DNA TGTGCCAGCAGGAGGAGGGGGCGCACAGATACGCAGTATTTT. This sequence encodes CASRRRGRTDTQYF.

V and J are TRBV10-1 and TRBJ2-3, with 10 positions matching TRBD1. Germline-derived CDR1 and CDR2 are WNHNN and SYGVQD (reference sequence). This CDR3 spans 18 amino acids. With 2 bases clipped from V and 0 bases from J, the junction kept 8 bases outside the gene matches. The CDR3 region is CASSENQGGQGSTDTQYF. DNA for the CDR3: TGCGCCAGCAGTGAGAATCAGGGGGGACAGGGGAGCACAGATACGCAGTATTTT.

The CDR3 loop reads CSVDRGTGVSEQYF. CDR3 nucleotides: TGCAGCGTTGACCGGGGGACAGGGGTTTCCGAGCAGTACTTC. The rearrangement uses TRBV29-1 and TRBJ2-7; 10 bases line up with TRBD1. The CDR3 is 14 amino acids. CDR1 is SQVTM and CDR2 is ANQGSEA in the germline V gene. With V trimmed by 3 bases and J by 6 bases, 8 bases remained unmatched.

The rearrangement uses TRBV6-1 and TRBJ2-2; perhaps TRBD2 as D (6 bases). Deletions cut 6 bases from V and 4 bases from J, with 12 bases between. Germline-derived CDR1 and CDR2 are MNHNS and SASEGT. The CDR3 has 14 amino acids. The CDR3 DNA reads as TGTGCCAGCAGCTTCGCCGGGGGCACCGGGGAGCTGTTTTTT. Encoded protein: CASSFAGGTGELFF.

The gene calls are TRBV7-9 and TRBJ1-2; tentative D call: TRBD1 (6 bases). The CDR3 is 16 amino acids. Germline V gene lookup returns CDR1 SEHNR and CDR2 FQNEAQ (reference sequence). V was cut by 1 base and J by 2 bases, with 14 bases left in between. The CDR3 coding sequence is TGTGCCAGCAGCTTAGTTACGGGGGGCGTCAACTATGGCTACACCTTC. Translation gives CASSLVTGGVNYGYTF.

This chain connects TRBV29-1 to TRBJ1-2; D gene ambiguous. CDR1 is SQVTM and CDR2 is ANQGSEA in the germline V gene. The CDR3 is made up of 13 amino acids. Trimming removed 6 bases at V and 4 bases at J, with 15 bases between. CDR3 region: CSVRPVGIYGYTF. CDR3 in DNA: TGCAGCGTCCGCCCAGTGGGGATCTATGGCTACACCTTC.